The clone carrying this TCR beta chain has only one observation. The sample is drawn from a study of blood T cell repertoires in COVID-19. Libraries were prepared by immunoSEQ multiplex PCR; TCRdb keeps only in-frame clonotypes and omits some of them. The sample lists hundreds of thousands of clones, roughly 90% occurring once. CDR1 SGHVS and CDR2 FNYEAQ come from the germline V gene. V dropped 0 bases and J dropped 5 bases, with 10 bases sitting between them. The CDR3 is made up of 14 amino acids. The TCR originated in a woman aged 18-29 years who had been exposed to COVID-19. The material sequenced was PBMCs or T cells enriched from blood (not recorded which). This chain uses TRBV7-6 with TRBJ1-1; no definite D call. The CDR3 nucleotides read TGTGCCAGCAGCTTAGCGAGCACGGGGACTGAAGCTTTCTTT. Translation: CASSLASTGTEAFF.